This T cell receptor (beta chain) was identified in a study of cytomegalovirus exposure and HLA in healthy donors. J was trimmed by 1 base and V by 5 bases; bases with no gene match: 6. The CDR3 extends over 16 amino acids. Germline V gene lookup returns CDR1 MNHEY and CDR2 SMNVEV (reference sequence). Primers for the PCR totalled 60 Vbeta and 13 Jbeta. Using immunoSEQ multiplex PCR, the repertoire was profiled, and TCRdb retains in-frame clones only, with some absent. The sample comprises tens of thousands of clones, about 80% of which are singletons, and approximately 1.5% rests with the top ten. Broader study findings: One variant, a missense change in DCLRE1C, was linked in a later analysis to TCR beta V- and J-gene trimming.

With respect to this clone: Its specificity is not known.

The sequence derives from a man in his forties or fifties in good health and CMV-seronegative. The J gene is TRBJ1-5, the V gene TRBV27, with 9 positions matching TRBD1. The sequencing input was PBMCs. The CDR3 DNA reads TGTGCCAGCAGTCCCTGGACAGGGGTGAGCAATCAGCCCCAGCATTTT. This codes for CASSPWTGVSNQPQHF.